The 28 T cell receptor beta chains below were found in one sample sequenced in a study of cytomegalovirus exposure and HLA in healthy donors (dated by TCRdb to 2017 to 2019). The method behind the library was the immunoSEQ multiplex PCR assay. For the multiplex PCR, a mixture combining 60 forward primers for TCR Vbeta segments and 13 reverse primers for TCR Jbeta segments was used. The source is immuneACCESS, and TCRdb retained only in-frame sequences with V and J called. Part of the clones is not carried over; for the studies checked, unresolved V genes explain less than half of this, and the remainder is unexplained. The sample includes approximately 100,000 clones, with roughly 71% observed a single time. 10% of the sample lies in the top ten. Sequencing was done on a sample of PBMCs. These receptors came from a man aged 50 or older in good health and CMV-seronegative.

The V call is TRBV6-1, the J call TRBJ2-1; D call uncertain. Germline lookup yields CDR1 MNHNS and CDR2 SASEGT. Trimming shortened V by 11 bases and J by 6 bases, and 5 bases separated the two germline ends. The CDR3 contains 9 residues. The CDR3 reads CAPLNEQFF. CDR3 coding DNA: TGTGCCCCTCTCAATGAGCAGTTCTTC.

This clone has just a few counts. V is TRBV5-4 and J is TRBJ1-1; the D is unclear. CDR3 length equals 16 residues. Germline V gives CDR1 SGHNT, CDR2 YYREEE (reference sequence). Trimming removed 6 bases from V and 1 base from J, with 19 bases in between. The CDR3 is CASTRRKGRGNTEAFF. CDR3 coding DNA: TGTGCCAGCACCAGGAGGAAAGGACGGGGGAACACTGAAGCTTTCTTT.

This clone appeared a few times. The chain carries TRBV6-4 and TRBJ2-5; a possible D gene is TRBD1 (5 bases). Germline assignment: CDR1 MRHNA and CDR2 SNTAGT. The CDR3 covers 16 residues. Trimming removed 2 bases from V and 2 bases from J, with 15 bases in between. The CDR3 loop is CASSDECQGQQETQYF. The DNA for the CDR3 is TGTGCCAGCAGTGACGAGTGTCAGGGTCAGCAAGAGACCCAGTACTTC.

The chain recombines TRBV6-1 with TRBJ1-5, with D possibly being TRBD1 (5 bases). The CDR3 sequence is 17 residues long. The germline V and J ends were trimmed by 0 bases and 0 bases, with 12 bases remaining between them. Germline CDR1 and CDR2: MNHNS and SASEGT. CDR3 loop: CASSEAHRIYSNQPQHF. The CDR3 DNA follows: TGTGCCAGCAGTGAAGCACACAGGATTTATAGCAATCAGCCCCAGCATTTT.

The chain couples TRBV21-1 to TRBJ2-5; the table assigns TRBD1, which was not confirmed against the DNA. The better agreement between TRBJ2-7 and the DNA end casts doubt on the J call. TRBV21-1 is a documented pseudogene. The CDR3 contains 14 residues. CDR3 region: CASSTGLGSYEQYF. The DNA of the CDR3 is TGTGCCAGCAGCACTGGTCTGGGCTCCTACGAGCAGTACTTC.

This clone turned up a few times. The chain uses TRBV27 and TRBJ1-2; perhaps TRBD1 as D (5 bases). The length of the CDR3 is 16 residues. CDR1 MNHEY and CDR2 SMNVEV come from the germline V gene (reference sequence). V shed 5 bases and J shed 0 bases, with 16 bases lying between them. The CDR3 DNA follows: TGTGCCAGCAGTGACAGTTCGACGGACGCTAACTATGGCTACACCTTC. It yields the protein CASSDSSTDANYGYTF.

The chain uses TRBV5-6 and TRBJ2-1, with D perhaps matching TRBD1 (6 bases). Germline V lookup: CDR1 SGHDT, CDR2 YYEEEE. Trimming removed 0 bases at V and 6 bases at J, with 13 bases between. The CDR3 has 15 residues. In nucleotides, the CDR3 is TGTGCCAGCAGCTTGGACATGGGGGCAGTCAATGAGCAGTTCTTC. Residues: CASSLDMGAVNEQFF.

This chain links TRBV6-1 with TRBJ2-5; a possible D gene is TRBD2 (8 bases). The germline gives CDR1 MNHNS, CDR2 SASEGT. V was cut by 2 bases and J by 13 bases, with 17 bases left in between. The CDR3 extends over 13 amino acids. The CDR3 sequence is CASSERGGDRAYF. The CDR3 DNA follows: TGTGCCAGCAGTGAACGGGGGGGAGACAGGGCGTACTTC.

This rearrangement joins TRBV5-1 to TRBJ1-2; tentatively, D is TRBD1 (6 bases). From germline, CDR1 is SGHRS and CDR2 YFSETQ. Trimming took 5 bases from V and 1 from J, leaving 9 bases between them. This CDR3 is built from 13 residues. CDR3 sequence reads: CASSPDSNYGYTF. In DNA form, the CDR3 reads TGCGCCAGCAGTCCGGACAGTAACTATGGCTACACCTTC.

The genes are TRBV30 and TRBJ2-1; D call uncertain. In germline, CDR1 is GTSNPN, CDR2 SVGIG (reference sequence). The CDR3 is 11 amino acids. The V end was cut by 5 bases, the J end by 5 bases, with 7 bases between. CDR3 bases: TGTGCCTGGGCCCAGGACAATGAGCAGTTCTTC. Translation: CAWAQDNEQFF. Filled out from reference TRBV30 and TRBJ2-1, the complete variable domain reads SQTIHQWPATLVQPVGSPLSLECTVEGTSNPNLYWYRQAAGRGLQLLFYSVGIGQISSEVPQNLSASRPQDRQFILSSKKLLLSDSGFYLCAWAQDNEQFFGPGTRLTVL.

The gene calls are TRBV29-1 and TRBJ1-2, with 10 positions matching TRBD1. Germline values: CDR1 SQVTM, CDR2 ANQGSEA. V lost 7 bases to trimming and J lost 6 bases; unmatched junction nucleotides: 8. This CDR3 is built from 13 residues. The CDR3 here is CSAADRGQNGYTF. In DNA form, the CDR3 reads TGCAGCGCCGCCGACAGGGGGCAGAATGGCTACACCTTC.

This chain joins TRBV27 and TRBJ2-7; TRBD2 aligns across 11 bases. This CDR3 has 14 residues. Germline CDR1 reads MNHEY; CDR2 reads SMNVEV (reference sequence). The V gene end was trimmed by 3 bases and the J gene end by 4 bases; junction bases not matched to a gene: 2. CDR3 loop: CASSFASGGYEQYF. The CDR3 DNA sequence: TGTGCCAGCAGTTTCGCTAGCGGGGGGTACGAGCAGTACTTC.

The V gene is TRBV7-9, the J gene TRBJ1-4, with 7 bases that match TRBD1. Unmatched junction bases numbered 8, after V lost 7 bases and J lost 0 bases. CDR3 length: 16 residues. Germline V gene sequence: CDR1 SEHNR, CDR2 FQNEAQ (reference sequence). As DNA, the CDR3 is TGTGCCAGCAACCACGGACAGGCTTCAACTAATGAAAAACTGTTTTTT. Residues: CASNHGQASTNEKLFF.

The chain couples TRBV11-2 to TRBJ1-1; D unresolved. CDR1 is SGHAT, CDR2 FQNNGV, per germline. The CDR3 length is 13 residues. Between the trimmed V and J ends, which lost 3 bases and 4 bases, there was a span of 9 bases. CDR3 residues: CASSFMEGTEAFF. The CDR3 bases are TGTGCCAGCAGCTTTATGGAGGGCACTGAAGCTTTCTTT.

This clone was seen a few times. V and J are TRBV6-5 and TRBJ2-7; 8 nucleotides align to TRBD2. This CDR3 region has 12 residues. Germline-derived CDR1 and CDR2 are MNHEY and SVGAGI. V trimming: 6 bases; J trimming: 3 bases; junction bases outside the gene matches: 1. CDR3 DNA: TGTGCCAGCAGAACTAGCGGCTACGAGCAGTACTTC. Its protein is CASRTSGYEQYF.

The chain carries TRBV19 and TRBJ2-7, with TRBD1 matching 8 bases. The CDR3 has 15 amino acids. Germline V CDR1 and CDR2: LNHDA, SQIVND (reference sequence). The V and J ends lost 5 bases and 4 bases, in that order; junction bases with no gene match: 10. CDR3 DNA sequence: TGTGCCAGTAGTCTTCGACAGGGACAGGATTACGAGCAGTACTTC. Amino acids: CASSLRQGQDYEQYF.

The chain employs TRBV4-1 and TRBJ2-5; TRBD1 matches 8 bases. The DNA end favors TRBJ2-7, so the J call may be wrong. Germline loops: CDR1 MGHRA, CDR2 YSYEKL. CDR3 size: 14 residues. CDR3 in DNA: TGCGCCAGCAGCCTGTCAGGACAGGGACGCGAGCAGTACTTC. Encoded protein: CASSLSGQGREQYF.

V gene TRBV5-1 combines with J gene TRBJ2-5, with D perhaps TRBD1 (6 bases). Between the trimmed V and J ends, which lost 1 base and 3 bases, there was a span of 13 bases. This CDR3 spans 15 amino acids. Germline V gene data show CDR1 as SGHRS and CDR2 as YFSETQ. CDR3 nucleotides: TGCGCCAGCAGCTTGACCGGGACACCGGAAGAGACCCAGTACTTC. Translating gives CASSLTGTPEETQYF.

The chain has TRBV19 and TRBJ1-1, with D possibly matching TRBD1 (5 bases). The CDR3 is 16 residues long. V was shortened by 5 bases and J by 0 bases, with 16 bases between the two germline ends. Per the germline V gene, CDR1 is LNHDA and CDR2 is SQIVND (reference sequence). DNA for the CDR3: TGTGCCAGTAGTGAAGTGGGGGTAGCGGTGAACACTGAAGCTTTCTTT. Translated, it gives CASSEVGVAVNTEAFF.

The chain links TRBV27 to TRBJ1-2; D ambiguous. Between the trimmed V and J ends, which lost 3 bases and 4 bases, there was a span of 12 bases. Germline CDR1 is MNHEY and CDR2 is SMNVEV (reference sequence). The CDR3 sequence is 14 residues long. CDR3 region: CASSLKAVGYGYTF. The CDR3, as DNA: TGTGCCAGCAGTTTGAAGGCGGTTGGCTATGGCTACACCTTC.

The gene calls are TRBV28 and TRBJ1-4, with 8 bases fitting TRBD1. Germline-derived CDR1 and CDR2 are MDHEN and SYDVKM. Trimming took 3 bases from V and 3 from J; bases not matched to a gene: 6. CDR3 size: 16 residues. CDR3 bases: TGTGCCAGCAGTTTTCTCACAGGGGGGGCTAATGAAAAACTGTTTTTT. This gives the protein CASSFLTGGANEKLFF. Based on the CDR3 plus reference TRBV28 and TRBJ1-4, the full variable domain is DVKVTQSSRYLVKRTGEKVFLECVQDMDHENMFWYRQDPGLGLRLIYFSYDVKMKEKGDIPEGYSVSREKKERFSLILESASTNQTSMYLCASSFLTGGANEKLFFGSGTQLSVL.

The CDR3 region is CATSRLISTEAFF. In DNA form, the CDR3 reads TGTGCCACCAGCAGACTAATAAGCACTGAAGCTTTCTTT. The chain uses TRBV15 and TRBJ1-1; no firm D call. With 2 bases removed from V and 4 bases from J, the gap between germline ends came to 8 bases. CDR1 and CDR2 (germline): LNHNV, YYDKDF (reference sequence). The CDR3 spans 13 residues.

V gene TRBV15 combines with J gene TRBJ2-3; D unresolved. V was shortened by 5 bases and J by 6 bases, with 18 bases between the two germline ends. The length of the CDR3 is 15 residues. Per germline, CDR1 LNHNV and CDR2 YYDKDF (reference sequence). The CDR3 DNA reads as TGTGCCACCAGCGCGCAACCGGGTTCTAGGGATACGCAGTATTTT. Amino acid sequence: CATSAQPGSRDTQYF.

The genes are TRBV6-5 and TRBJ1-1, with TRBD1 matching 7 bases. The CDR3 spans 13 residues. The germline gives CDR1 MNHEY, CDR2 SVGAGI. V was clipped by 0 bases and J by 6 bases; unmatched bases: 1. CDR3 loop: CASSYSRGPEAFF. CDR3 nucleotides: TGTGCCAGCAGTTACTCGAGGGGGCCTGAAGCTTTCTTT.

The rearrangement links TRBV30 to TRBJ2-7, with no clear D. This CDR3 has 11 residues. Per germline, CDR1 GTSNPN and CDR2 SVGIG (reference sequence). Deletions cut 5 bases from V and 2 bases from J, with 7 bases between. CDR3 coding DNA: TGTGCCTGGGCTACCGCCTACGAGCAGTACTTC. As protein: CAWATAYEQYF.

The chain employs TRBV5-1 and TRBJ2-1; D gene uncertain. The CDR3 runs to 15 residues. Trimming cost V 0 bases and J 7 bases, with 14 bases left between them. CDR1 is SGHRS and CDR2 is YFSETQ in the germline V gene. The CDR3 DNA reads TGCGCCAGCAGCTTGGACAGCAGGATTGGTAATGAGCAGTTCTTC. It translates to CASSLDSRIGNEQFF.

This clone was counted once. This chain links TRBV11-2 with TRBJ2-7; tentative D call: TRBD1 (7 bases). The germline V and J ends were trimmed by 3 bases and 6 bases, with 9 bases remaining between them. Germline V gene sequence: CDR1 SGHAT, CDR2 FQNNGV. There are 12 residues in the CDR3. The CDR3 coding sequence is TGTGCCAGCAGCTTCCAGGGGGGCGAGCAGTACTTC. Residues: CASSFQGGEQYF.

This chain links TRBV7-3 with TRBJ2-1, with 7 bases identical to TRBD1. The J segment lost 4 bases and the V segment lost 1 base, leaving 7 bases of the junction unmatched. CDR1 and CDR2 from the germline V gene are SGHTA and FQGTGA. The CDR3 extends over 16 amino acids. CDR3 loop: CASSLKGASVYNEQFF. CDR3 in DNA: TGTGCCAGCAGCTTAAAGGGGGCATCTGTGTACAATGAGCAGTTCTTC.